These 30 T cell receptor beta chains were sequenced from one sample in a study of T-cell reconstitution after alpha-beta-depleted transplantation in children. Using unique molecular identifiers, the investigators prepared the TCRbeta library. TCRdb independently ran MiXCR on the PCR reads; one entry per CDR3 protein. Here the sample spans some 500,000 distinct CDR3 sequences, roughly 33% being singletons. The sample consisted of PBMCs from the stem cell graft donor, taken from the stem cell graft. The receptors come from a human donor who donated a stem cell graft to a child with aplastic anemia.

The genes are TRBV13 and TRBJ2-2; 9 bases match TRBD2. Trimming took 2 bases from V and 7 from J; bases not matched to a gene: 8. Germline values: CDR1 PRHDT, CDR2 FYEKMQ (reference sequence). CDR3 length equals 16 residues. CDR3 sequence (DNA): TGTGCCAGCAGCTTACTGGGCGGGAGGGTCATCGGGGAGCTGTTTTTT. Protein product: CASSLLGGRVIGELFF.

This clonotype was detected ten times or more. The chain carries TRBV10-3 and TRBJ1-5, with D unresolved. The CDR3 length is 12 residues. The V and J ends lost 2 bases and 4 bases respectively, with 3 bases between them. The germline V gene has CDR1 ENHRY and CDR2 SYGVKD. CDR3 DNA: TGTGCCATCAGTGAGGGAAATCAGCCCCAGCATTTT. This sequence encodes CAISEGNQPQHF.

This clonotype has only a few counts. The chain has TRBV4-1 and TRBJ2-2; possibly TRBD1 or TRBD2 for D (5 bases each). Trimming pared 0 bases from V and 2 bases from J, leaving 16 bases between. Germline V lookup: CDR1 MGHRA, CDR2 YSYEKL. This CDR3 contains 18 residues. For the CDR3, the DNA is TGCGCCAGCAGCCAAGATTCGGGGCGGTTGGTTAACACCGGGGAGCTGTTTTTT. It specifies CASSQDSGRLVNTGELFF.

This clonotype appeared a few times. The CDR3 region is CASSWDRLMHTEAFF. The CDR3 DNA follows: TGTGCCAGCAGCTGGGACAGACTTATGCACACTGAAGCTTTCTTT. The chain carries TRBV7-9 and TRBJ1-1; the match to TRBD1 covers 7 bases. This CDR3 region has 15 residues. Germline CDR1 reads SEHNR; CDR2 reads FQNEAQ (reference sequence). Trimming at V came to 4 bases and at J to 3 bases, leaving 8 bases not matched to a gene.

This clonotype was detected a few times. The chain has TRBV20-1 and TRBJ2-2; D is perhaps TRBD1 or TRBD2 (5 bases each). V gave up 3 bases and J gave up 7 bases, with 12 bases separating them. The CDR3 contains 13 residues. CDR1 and CDR2 (germline): DFQATT, SNEGSKA (reference sequence). The CDR3 DNA sequence: TGCAGTGCTAGTGGGGGTGTTGGCGGGGAGCTGTTTTTT. Protein product: CSASGGVGGELFF.

The rearrangement links TRBV10-3 to TRBJ2-7, with 10 bases that match TRBD1. After removal of 3 bases from V and 2 bases from J, the junction contained 4 bases not matched to a gene. This CDR3 comprises 15 residues. CDR1 is ENHRY and CDR2 is SYGVKD in the germline V gene. The CDR3 spells CAISEPGQGTYEQYF. DNA of the CDR3: TGTGCCATCAGTGAACCGGGACAGGGGACCTACGAGCAGTACTTC.

The chain links TRBV5-1 to TRBJ2-2; TRBD2 matches at 8 bases. After removal of 4 bases from V and 6 bases from J, the junction contained 11 bases not matched to a gene. The CDR3 is 16 amino acids. CDR1 is SGHRS and CDR2 is YFSETQ in the germline V gene. The CDR3 DNA reads TGCGCCAGCAGCGCAGAACAGCGGGAGTTCTCCGGGGAGCTGTTTTTT. Translation: CASSAEQREFSGELFF.

The CDR3 region is CASSRTAWGETQYF. CDR3 nucleotide sequence: TGTGCCAGCTCACGGACCGCGTGGGGGGAGACCCAGTACTTC. The chain links TRBV18 to TRBJ2-5, with D perhaps being TRBD1 or TRBD2 (5 bases each). Germline V gives CDR1 KGHSH, CDR2 LQKENI. Trimming stripped 4 bases from V and 5 bases from J, with 14 bases between. CDR3 length: 14 amino acids.

About this clonotype: One junction end disagrees with the germline gene, perhaps due to a read error. The V and J genes are TRBV20-1 and TRBJ2-2, with TRBD1 identical over 7 bases. In germline, CDR1 is DFQATT, CDR2 SNEGSKA (reference sequence). The CDR3 length is 17 residues. CDR3: CCARVWAQGVGTGELFF. DNA of the CDR3: TGCTGTGCTAGAGTTTGGGCGCAGGGGGTCGGCACCGGGGAGCTGTTTTTT.

The CDR3 reads CASSVLAGVKDTQYF. Written as DNA, the CDR3 is TGTGCCAGCAGCGTACTAGCGGGAGTCAAAGATACGCAGTATTTT. The V gene is TRBV9, the J gene TRBJ2-3; 10 bases are a match to TRBD2. Germline CDR1 reads SGDLS; CDR2 reads YYNGEE. This CDR3 comprises 15 residues. The trim removed 1 base at V and 5 bases at J, leaving 4 bases unmatched.

A single count supports this clonotype. The J gene is TRBJ2-3, the V gene TRBV20-1; TRBD2 matches at 12 bases. The CDR3 has 18 amino acids. CDR1 DFQATT and CDR2 SNEGSKA come from the germline V gene (reference sequence). Germline trimming cut 0 bases from V and 8 bases from J; bases unmatched to any gene: 15. CDR3 region: CSARDLKTSGSSAGTQYF. Written as DNA, the CDR3 is TGCAGTGCTAGAGATCTGAAGACTAGCGGGAGTTCGGCCGGTACGCAGTATTTT.

This clonotype was counted between two and nine times. The gene calls are TRBV5-1 and TRBJ1-1; a possible D gene is TRBD1 (5 bases). In germline, CDR1 is SGHRS, CDR2 YFSETQ. V lost 0 bases and J 0 bases, leaving 12 bases between the germline ends. This CDR3 contains 16 residues. As DNA, the CDR3 is TGCGCCAGCAGCTTGGGAGGGGAGGGGATGAACACTGAAGCTTTCTTT. Protein: CASSLGGEGMNTEAFF.

A note on this clonotype: Since the CDR3 does not end with the conserved phenylalanine or tryptophan, this likely comes from a read error. The chain links TRBV7-8 to TRBJ1-5; 10 nucleotides align to TRBD1. Germline values: CDR1 SGHVS, CDR2 FQNEAQ. Losses at the gene ends were 5 bases for V and 1 base for J; bases not matched to a gene: 5. The CDR3 spans 16 residues. The CDR3 reads CASSTRTGGSNQPQHL. The CDR3 coding sequence is TGTGCCAGCAGCACCCGGACAGGGGGAAGCAATCAGCCCCAGCATTTG.

This sequence joins TRBV7-8 and TRBJ2-5, with 8 positions matching TRBD2. Germline CDR1 SGHVS, CDR2 FQNEAQ. The CDR3 covers 16 residues. Losses at the gene ends were 4 bases for V and 0 bases for J; bases not matched to a gene: 7. CDR3 protein: CASSSPPGGYQETQYF. The CDR3 nucleotides read TGTGCCAGCAGCTCCCCTCCGGGAGGGTACCAAGAGACCCAGTACTTC.

This clonotype was picked up a small number of times. The chain is built from TRBV21-1 and TRBJ1-2; the tabulated D call, TRBD1, remains unverified against the DNA. TRBV21-1 is annotated as a pseudogene. The CDR3 contains 12 residues. The DNA for the CDR3 is TGTGCCAGCAGCTCCCCGCGGGGCGGCTACACCTTC. Translation: CASSSPRGGYTF.

This clonotype was seen only once. V usage is TRBV18 and J usage is TRBJ2-3; 7 bases agree with TRBD1. The V gene end was trimmed by 3 bases and the J gene end by 5 bases; junction bases not matched to a gene: 8. Germline CDR1 reads KGHSH; CDR2 reads LQKENI. The CDR3 is 15 amino acids. In DNA, the CDR3 is TGTGCCAGCTCACCCCGGCGGACAGGTCAAGATACGCAGTATTTT. It yields the protein CASSPRRTGQDTQYF.

This clonotype came up a few times. The V gene is TRBV20-1, the J gene TRBJ1-5; D gene unclear. This CDR3 has 15 amino acids. Germline V CDR1 and CDR2: DFQATT, SNEGSKA (reference sequence). V was trimmed by 3 bases and J by 0 bases, leaving 12 bases between them. The CDR3 loop reads CSASSADHSNQPQHF. DNA for the CDR3: TGCAGTGCTAGCTCGGCAGACCATAGCAATCAGCCCCAGCATTTT.

The rearrangement links TRBV7-2 to TRBJ1-2, with TRBD1 matching over 9 bases. V lost 3 bases and J lost 2; bases outside the gene matches: 4. The CDR3 has 15 amino acids. Germline CDR1 SGHTA, CDR2 FQGNSA. CDR3 protein: CASSFVGTGNYGYTF. Written as DNA, the CDR3 is TGTGCCAGCAGCTTCGTTGGGACAGGGAACTATGGCTACACCTTC.

This chain uses TRBV10-3 with TRBJ1-5, with 10 bases that match TRBD1. Germline V gene data show CDR1 as ENHRY and CDR2 as SYGVKD. J gave up 5 bases and V 6 bases, and 4 bases lay outside the gene matches. The CDR3 totals 14 residues. This CDR3 is CAISPGTGDQPQHF. In DNA form, the CDR3 reads TGTGCCATCAGCCCGGGGACAGGGGATCAGCCCCAGCATTTT.

This clonotype was seen only a few times. The genes are TRBV5-1 and TRBJ1-1, with no clear D. The germline V gene encodes CDR1 SGHRS and CDR2 YFSETQ. V was shortened by 4 bases and J by 6 bases, with 19 bases between the two germline ends. This CDR3 contains 15 residues. CDR3 residues: CASSPEGRAYPEAFF. CDR3 coding DNA: TGCGCCAGCAGCCCCGAGGGAAGAGCATACCCTGAAGCTTTCTTT.

This chain joins TRBV5-4 and TRBJ2-3; D remains unclear. The CDR3 has 14 residues. V was pared by 6 bases and J by 2 bases, with 13 bases between. Germline lookup yields CDR1 SGHNT and CDR2 YYREEE (reference sequence). As DNA, the CDR3 is TGTGCCAGCACTTCGTCGGCGGCCACAGATACGCAGTATTTT. Its protein product is CASTSSAATDTQYF.

This clonotype occurred a few times. The chain uses TRBV4-3 and TRBJ1-2; the D gene is possibly TRBD1 (5 bases). This CDR3 is 14 amino acids long. Trimming pared 0 bases from V and 2 bases from J, leaving 7 bases between. Germline CDR1 LGHNA, CDR2 YSLEER. The CDR3 reads CASSQEPGNYGYTF. The DNA for the CDR3 is TGCGCCAGCAGCCAAGAGCCAGGGAACTATGGCTACACCTTC.

This clonotype was seen a handful of times. This rearrangement joins TRBV12-3 or TRBV12-4 to TRBJ1-5; the D gene is possibly TRBD1 (5 bases). Trimming stripped 1 base from V and 7 bases from J, with 14 bases between. The CDR3 loop spans 15 amino acids. The CDR3 coding sequence is TGTGCCAGCAGTTTAGGCAGGGTTACGGCGCAGCCCCAGCATTTT. This gives the protein CASSLGRVTAQPQHF.

This rearrangement joins TRBV12-3 or TRBV12-4 to TRBJ1-2; weak D call: TRBD1 (5 bases). The CDR3 is 15 residues long. V was clipped by 2 bases and J by 5 bases, with 15 bases between them. The DNA of the CDR3 is TGTGCCAGCAGTTTACAGGGTCCTCTTGGATATGGCTACACCTTC. Its translation is CASSLQGPLGYGYTF.

This chain connects TRBV3-1 to TRBJ2-2; TRBD2 matches 11 bases. CDR3 length: 16 residues. V lost 3 bases to trimming and J lost 6 bases; unmatched junction nucleotides: 6. Germline loops: CDR1 LGHDT, CDR2 YNNKEL (reference sequence). CDR3 in DNA: TGTGCCAGCAGCCAGGCTCCGGGACTAGCGGCCGGGGAGCTGTTTTTT. Protein product: CASSQAPGLAAGELFF. Filled out from reference TRBV3-1 and TRBJ2-2, the complete variable domain reads DTAVSQTPKYLVTQMGNDKSIKCEQNLGHDTMYWYKQDSKKFLKIMFSYNNKELIINETVPNRFSPKSPDKAHLNLHINSLELGDSAVYFCASSQAPGLAAGELFFGEGSRLTVL.

The CDR3 spells CASSRGGSSGNTIYF. The CDR3 coding sequence is TGTGCCAGCAGCCGCGGGGGGAGCTCTGGAAACACCATATATTTT. The chain links TRBV3-1 to TRBJ1-3, with D tentatively TRBD1 (5 bases). V lost 4 bases, J lost 0 bases, and 10 bases lay in between. The CDR3 contains 15 residues. Germline V gene sequence: CDR1 LGHDT, CDR2 YNNKEL (reference sequence).

V gene TRBV29-1 combines with J gene TRBJ1-1, with TRBD1 as a possible D gene (6 bases). Germline values: CDR1 SQVTM, CDR2 ANQGSEA. V lost 4 bases and J 7 bases, leaving 10 bases between the germline ends. This CDR3 is 11 amino acids long. The CDR3 DNA follows: TGCAGCGTTGCAGGGGCGGTTGAAGCTTTCTTT. This encodes CSVAGAVEAFF.

The CDR3 sequence: CASSGLQGPNTGELFF. The CDR3 DNA sequence: TGTGCCAGCAGTGGATTGCAGGGCCCGAACACCGGGGAGCTGTTTTTT. V is TRBV7-2 and J is TRBJ2-2; TRBD1 is a possible D gene (5 bases). Germline V lookup: CDR1 SGHTA, CDR2 FQGNSA. Trimming stripped 6 bases from V and 0 bases from J, with 14 bases between. CDR3 length: 16 residues.

This clonotype showed up just a few times. The rearrangement links TRBV20-1 to TRBJ2-5; 9 nucleotides line up with TRBD2. The CDR3 totals 13 residues. The V gene end was trimmed by 5 bases and the J gene end by 2 bases; junction bases not matched to a gene: 3. Looked up from germline, CDR1 is DFQATT and CDR2 is SNEGSKA (reference sequence). In nucleotides, the CDR3 is TGCAGTGCTGATGGACTAGCGCAAGAGACCCAGTACTTC. Amino acid sequence: CSADGLAQETQYF.

This clonotype turned up a few times. The CDR3 nucleotides are TGCAGTGCCGCGGACAGGGATAACTATGGCTACACCTTC. As protein: CSAADRDNYGYTF. The chain employs TRBV20-1 and TRBJ1-2; 8 bases align to TRBD1. Looked up from germline, CDR1 is DFQATT and CDR2 is SNEGSKA (reference sequence). After removal of 6 bases from V and 1 base from J, the junction contained 4 bases not matched to a gene. The length of the CDR3 is 13 residues.